These 16 T cell receptor beta chains were all obtained from the same sample, sequenced in a study of response to subunit inactivated influenza vaccine. TCRdb reanalysed the RT-PCR reads using MiXCR and keeps one entry per CDR3 protein. The sample contains 860,000 or so distinct CDR3 sequences, 21% of which appear only once. Sample: PBMCs from blood, taken approximately 5 days after vaccination. The receptors here all came from a man between 45 and 60 years old who received an inactivated influenza vaccine.

The rearrangement links TRBV10-3 to TRBJ2-5, with 7 bases lining up with TRBD1. The CDR3 loop spans 13 amino acids. Germline V gene lookup returns CDR1 ENHRY and CDR2 SYGVKD. J gave up 1 base and V 8 bases, and 4 bases lay outside the gene matches. The CDR3 here is CAIGRDSQETQYF. The CDR3 coding sequence is TGTGCCATCGGCCGGGACAGCCAAGAGACCCAGTACTTC.

This clonotype was counted between two and nine times. The genes are TRBV6-5 and TRBJ2-1; the D call may be TRBD1 or TRBD2 (5 bases each). V gave up 6 bases and J gave up 15 bases, with 18 bases separating them. Germline V gene data show CDR1 as MNHEY and CDR2 as SVGAGI. The CDR3 runs 12 residues. The CDR3 is CASRETGGGRFF. The CDR3 coding sequence is TGTGCCAGCAGGGAAACGGGTGGGGGTCGGTTCTTC.

In its sample, this clonotype was seen a few times. This sequence joins TRBV12-3 or TRBV12-4 and TRBJ2-1, with TRBD2 as a possible D gene (6 bases). Trimming pared 7 bases from V and 10 bases from J, leaving 17 bases between. This CDR3 comprises 13 residues. CDR3 in DNA: TGTGCCAGCAACCTAGGAGGGGCTGGAGAGCAGTTCTTC. It specifies CASNLGGAGEQFF.

The J gene is TRBJ2-2, the V gene TRBV5-4; 10 positions match TRBD2. Trimming removed 3 bases from V and 6 bases from J; junction bases left unmatched: 8. CDR1 and CDR2 (germline): SGHNT, YYREEE (reference sequence). The CDR3 sequence is 16 residues long. The CDR3 loop reads CASSSSGSGFAGELFF. CDR3 nucleotides: TGTGCCAGCAGCTCTAGCGGGAGTGGGTTCGCCGGGGAGCTGTTTTTT.

This clonotype was seen a few times. The gene calls are TRBV12-3 or TRBV12-4 and TRBJ2-5; D remains ambiguous. V was trimmed by 4 bases and J by 3 bases, leaving 9 bases between them. The CDR3 has 13 amino acids. The CDR3 sequence: CASSSRAEETQYF. The CDR3 DNA sequence: TGTGCCAGCAGTTCAAGGGCTGAAGAGACCCAGTACTTC.

A few counts support this clonotype. The genes are TRBV6-2 or TRBV6-3 and TRBJ2-7, with 11 bases lining up with TRBD2. V lost 6 bases and J lost 6; bases outside the gene matches: 4. Germline V gene sequence: CDR1 MNHEY, CDR2 SVGEGT. CDR3 size: 13 residues. The CDR3 DNA sequence: TGTGCCAGCAGACTAGCGGGAGAACGCGAGCAGTACTTC. It yields the protein CASRLAGEREQYF.

The J gene is TRBJ2-1, the V gene TRBV29-1; D possibly corresponds to TRBD1 (5 bases). Germline CDR1 reads SQVTM; CDR2 reads ANQGSEA. V was shortened by 7 bases and J by 0 bases, with 10 bases between the two germline ends. There are 13 residues in the CDR3. CDR3 bases: TGCAGCGCAGGGATGTACTCCTACAATGAGCAGTTCTTC. It specifies CSAGMYSYNEQFF.

The rearrangement links TRBV3-1 to TRBJ2-5; no clear D gene. V was shortened by 0 bases and J by 5 bases, with 13 bases between the two germline ends. Germline CDR1 LGHDT, CDR2 YNNKEL (reference sequence). The CDR3 covers 15 residues. CDR3 sequence: CASSQDSASVETQYF. The CDR3 region has the DNA TGTGCCAGCAGCCAAGATTCGGCATCCGTCGAGACCCAGTACTTC.

In the case of this clonotype: An end of the junction does not agree with germline; a read error may underlie this. The rearrangement links TRBV20-1 to TRBJ2-3; 13 bases fit TRBD2. CDR1 and CDR2 from the germline V gene are DFQATT and SNEGSKA (reference sequence). This CDR3 is 16 amino acids long. CDR3: CCANPSGLAGTDTQYF. CDR3 DNA: TGCTGTGCCAATCCTTCGGGACTAGCGGGGACAGATACGCAGTATTTT.

A few counts support this clonotype. This chain joins TRBV6-2 or TRBV6-3 and TRBJ1-1, with TRBD1 matching 8 bases. Germline loops: CDR1 MNHEY, CDR2 SVGEGT. This CDR3 has 14 residues. The V and J ends lost 8 bases and 4 bases, in that order; junction bases with no gene match: 9. This chain's CDR3 is CASLRTGSSTEAFF. CDR3 nucleotide sequence: TGTGCCAGCCTACGGACAGGGTCGAGCACTGAAGCTTTCTTT.

This clonotype was seen more than once but under ten times. This rearrangement joins TRBV10-3 to TRBJ2-2; unclear D gene. The V end lost 0 bases, the J end lost 4 bases, and 9 bases lay between the germline ends. Germline V gene lookup returns CDR1 ENHRY and CDR2 SYGVKD. This CDR3 contains 15 residues. CDR3 nucleotides: TGTGCCATCAGTGAGTCGAAATCAGCCACCGGGGAGCTGTTTTTT. Amino acids: CAISESKSATGELFF.

A remark on this clonotype: A single base separates this from a much larger clone, so it may be a read error. The genes are TRBV29-1 and TRBJ1-1; D may be TRBD1 (6 bases). The CDR3 has 12 amino acids. Germline lookup yields CDR1 SQVTM and CDR2 ANQGSEA. For the CDR3, the DNA is TGCAGCGTTCAGGGGATGAACACTGAAGCTTACTTT. The encoded protein is CSVQGMNTEAYF.

The V gene is TRBV10-3, the J gene TRBJ2-2, with unresolved D. The V gene lost 11 bases and the J gene lost 1 base, with 8 bases spanning the gap. The V gene's germline CDR1 is ENHRY and CDR2 SYGVKD. This CDR3 region has 12 residues. CDR3 sequence (DNA): TGTGCCGCCGAAGAGAACACCGGGGAGCTGTTTTTT. Its translation: CAAEENTGELFF.

Points on this clonotype: Mismatch with germline at one junction end may stem from a read error. This chain joins TRBV5-1 and TRBJ2-3; 9 positions agree with TRBD2. Germline-derived CDR1 and CDR2 are SGHRS and YFSETQ. The CDR3 spans 16 residues. In DNA, the CDR3 is TGCGCCAGCAGCTTGTCCCCAGCGGGGGGCACGGATACGCAGTATTTT. As protein: CASSLSPAGGTDTQYF.

This clonotype was recorded a few times. CDR3 nucleotide sequence: TGCAGCGTTCCGCGGGGGTTGGGGAATGAGCAGTTCTTC. This encodes CSVPRGLGNEQFF. The chain has TRBV29-1 and TRBJ2-1; 7 bases are shared with TRBD2. The trim removed 5 bases at V and 7 bases at J, leaving 8 bases unmatched. Germline CDR1 is SQVTM and CDR2 is ANQGSEA. This CDR3 comprises 13 residues.

This chain joins TRBV20-1 and TRBJ2-2, with unresolved D. V was clipped by 2 bases and J by 3 bases, with 10 bases between them. The CDR3 runs to 14 residues. Germline V gene sequence: CDR1 DFQATT, CDR2 SNEGSKA (reference sequence). The CDR3 DNA follows: TGCAGTGCTAGATACACGGGCCACACCGGGGAGCTGTTTTTT. Its translation is CSARYTGHTGELFF.